The T cell receptor (beta chain) described here comes from a study of blood T cell repertoires in COVID-19. Study context: COVID-19 samples from acute and convalescent phases originated in the United States, Italy and Spain.

Per the authors' pipeline: Estimates of nucleated cell counts were drawn from the amplification of reference gene primers. Some clones are missing from TCRdb's copy, which holds only in-frame ones; the method was immunoSEQ multiplex PCR. V, J and clone size are those of that table, while D and trimming were read from the DNA. This table holds over 450,000 clones, approximately 92% found once. In germline, CDR1 is MGHDK, CDR2 SYGVNS. With 6 bases clipped from V and 10 bases from J, the junction kept 5 bases outside the gene matches. This CDR3 is 12 amino acids long. This sequence joins TRBV25-1 and TRBJ2-1; 8 bases are a match to TRBD2. The sequencing sample was made of peripheral blood. The TCR comes from a man aged 18 to 35 with COVID-19, enrolled during active disease. The CDR3 here is CASRTGTREQFF. The DNA of the CDR3 is TGTGCCAGCAGAACCGGGACTAGGGAGCAGTTCTTC.